A single sample is the source of the 12 T cell receptor beta chains below, sequenced in a study of blood T cells in healthy people across ages. Then a second PCR, running about 7 to 11 cycles, was carried out with a sample-barcoded 5' primer and a J-beta primer mix. One entry per CDR3 protein, called by TCRdb with MiXCR from the 5' RACE reads. The sample lists over 1,500,000 distinct CDR3 sequences, 49% occurring once. The specimen was blood. These TCRs come from a woman between 40 and 50 years old in good health.

This chain links TRBV20-1 with TRBJ2-3; unclear D gene. Germline values: CDR1 DFQATT, CDR2 SNEGSKA (reference sequence). This CDR3 has 13 amino acids. V shed 3 bases and J shed 4 bases, with 11 bases lying between them. The CDR3 region has the DNA TGCAGTGCTAGTGGCCCCTCGCCAGATACGCAGTATTTT. Encoded protein: CSASGPSPDTQYF.

This clonotype was observed a handful of times. The chain uses TRBV6-5 and TRBJ1-2; 12 bases are shared with TRBD1. Germline loops: CDR1 MNHEY, CDR2 SVGAGI. V shed 4 bases and J 4 bases; nucleotides not matched to a gene: 13. The CDR3 runs 18 residues. The chain's CDR3 is CASSFPNRDRGQVYGYTF. The CDR3 region has the DNA TGTGCCAGCAGTTTTCCCAACCGGGACAGGGGGCAGGTCTATGGCTACACCTTC.

This chain links TRBV27 with TRBJ2-5; D is perhaps TRBD2 (5 bases). This CDR3 is built from 13 residues. The V gene's germline CDR1 is MNHEY and CDR2 SMNVEV (reference sequence). The ends were cut back, 5 bases at V and 6 bases at J, with 13 bases in the middle. CDR3 region: CASSTFPGKTQYF. DNA for the CDR3: TGTGCCAGCAGTACTTTTCCGGGGAAGACCCAGTACTTC.

The rearrangement links TRBV20-1 to TRBJ2-7; D is unresolved. V was cut by 6 bases and J by 6 bases, with 24 bases left in between. The length of the CDR3 is 15 residues. Germline V lookup: CDR1 DFQATT, CDR2 SNEGSKA (reference sequence). This CDR3 reads CSAPRAQSTDPEQYF. DNA for the CDR3: TGCAGTGCCCCACGGGCGCAATCTACGGACCCCGAGCAGTACTTC.

The V and J genes are TRBV7-2 and TRBJ2-3, with 7 nucleotides matching TRBD2. The CDR3 spans 15 residues. The J segment lost 4 bases and the V segment lost 6 bases, leaving 10 bases of the junction unmatched. The V gene's germline CDR1 is SGHTA and CDR2 FQGNSA. Here the CDR3 DNA reads TGTGCCAGCAGAATTAATCCGGGGGGTTCAGATACGCAGTATTTT. As protein: CASRINPGGSDTQYF.

This chain connects TRBV7-8 to TRBJ1-2; 7 bases match TRBD1. The trim removed 5 bases at V and 0 bases at J, leaving 3 bases unmatched. Germline V lookup: CDR1 SGHVS, CDR2 FQNEAQ. The CDR3 is 14 residues long. The DNA for the CDR3 is TGTGCCAGCAGCCAGGGGGATCCTAACTATGGCTACACCTTC. Protein sequence: CASSQGDPNYGYTF.

This chain joins TRBV3-1 and TRBJ2-1; perhaps TRBD2 as D (6 bases). The CDR3 is made up of 16 amino acids. CDR1 is LGHDT, CDR2 YNNKEL, per germline (reference sequence). V dropped 3 bases and J dropped 0 bases, with 12 bases sitting between them. The CDR3 nucleotides read TGTGCCAGCAGCCACCCTCGGCGGGGCTCCTACAATGAGCAGTTCTTC. Amino acids: CASSHPRRGSYNEQFF.

The rearrangement joins TRBV18 to TRBJ1-1; D unresolved. CDR3 length equals 13 residues. V shed 6 bases and J shed 0 bases, with 8 bases lying between them. The germline gives CDR1 KGHSH, CDR2 LQKENI. The CDR3 nucleotides are TGTGCCAGCTCGGGCGGGTTGAACACTGAAGCTTTCTTT. Protein sequence: CASSGGLNTEAFF.

This clonotype was detected a few times. The chain recombines TRBV7-2 with TRBJ2-3; no reliable D call. This CDR3 region has 13 residues. Trimming removed 5 bases from V and 7 bases from J, with 13 bases in between. Germline V CDR1 and CDR2: SGHTA, FQGNSA. DNA of the CDR3: TGTGCCAGCAGCGCCCATTCCTCGTATACGCAGTATTTT. Protein product: CASSAHSSYTQYF. The variable domain in full, with the rest retrieved from reference TRBV7-2 and TRBJ2-3, is GAGVSQSPSNKVTEKGKDVELRCDPISGHTALYWYRQSLGQGLEFLIYFQGNSAPDKSGLPSDRFSAERTGGSVSTLTIQRTQQEDSAVYLCASSAHSSYTQYFGPGTRLTVL.

This clonotype appeared a few times. V gene TRBV6-5 combines with J gene TRBJ2-7; 7 nucleotides match TRBD1. The ends lost 4 bases at V and 2 bases at J; junction bases unmatched: 8. This CDR3 has 15 amino acids. CDR1 and CDR2 (germline): MNHEY, SVGAGI. In DNA form, the CDR3 reads TGTGCCAGCAGTTCCTTGACAGGGCCAACCTACGAGCAGTACTTC. Translated: CASSSLTGPTYEQYF.

The chain couples TRBV15 to TRBJ2-3, with TRBD2 identical over 7 bases. CDR3 length: 18 residues. J was trimmed by 0 bases and V by 3 bases; bases with no gene match: 12. Germline V CDR1 and CDR2: LNHNV, YYDKDF (reference sequence). The CDR3 region is CATSSGPTGLSSTDTQYF. As DNA, the CDR3 is TGTGCCACCAGCAGCGGTCCCACGGGACTATCAAGCACAGATACGCAGTATTTT.

This clonotype came up once. The chain has TRBV18 and TRBJ2-6; D may correspond to TRBD1 or TRBD2 (5 bases each). The CDR3 length is 18 residues. Trimming took 3 bases from V and 1 from J, leaving 16 bases between them. Per germline, CDR1 KGHSH and CDR2 LQKENI. CDR3: CASSPGHGAPSGANVLTF. The CDR3 coding sequence is TGTGCCAGCTCACCGGGGCACGGGGCGCCGTCTGGGGCCAACGTCCTGACTTTC. Combining the CDR3 with reference TRBV18 and TRBJ2-6 gives the whole variable domain NAGVMQNPRHLVRRRGQEARLRCSPMKGHSHVYWYRQLPEEGLKFMVYLQKENIIDESGMPKERFSAEFPKEGPSILRIQQVVRGDSAAYFCASSPGHGAPSGANVLTFGAGSRLTVL.